The T cell receptor (beta chain) under discussion was sequenced for a study of shared clonotypes between healthy human individuals. Study details: Researchers assigned three CD4 naive, three CD4 memory, two CD8 naive and one CD8 memory plate to each donor.

Data came from immunoSEQ multiplex PCR; TCRdb stores just in-frame clones and leaves some out. The sample holds some 2.4 million clones, 80% to 95% seen once. V trimming: 4 bases; J trimming: 4 bases; junction bases outside the gene matches: 15. The CDR3 consists of 18 residues. Germline V CDR1 and CDR2: KGHSH, LQKENI. Sequenced material: naive CD4+ T cells from PBMCs. This sample's subset: CD45RA+ positively selected. This TCR was sampled from a man between 18 and 29 years old in good health. Some clones in this sample may be carry-over from other donors' samples. V and J are TRBV18 and TRBJ2-7; 11 bases fit TRBD2. DNA of the CDR3: TGTGCCAGCTCACAAGCCGTGGGACTAGCGGCCGGAACGTACGAGCAGTACTTC. It encodes CASSQAVGLAAGTYEQYF.